This T cell receptor (beta chain) was recovered during a study of CXCR3-negative and CXCR3-positive naive CD8 T cells. Study information: Sequencing yielded approximately 130 million TRB reads, roughly 1.5 +/- 0.3 million per library.

Study-wide points: Memory CD8+ cells showed much lower diversity, while both naive subsets displayed comparably high diversity. PBMCs showed partially decreased CXCR3 expression after cryopreservation, and most assays used fresh PBMCs. Naive cells with CXCR3 showed TRB CDR3s that were more hydrophobic than those in CXCR3-negative naive cells. TRB CDR3 properties served as the basis for inferring TCR strength, and surface CD5 was comparable between naive subsets.

In the case of this clonotype: The antigen remains unidentified.

Per the germline V gene, CDR1 is LGHDT and CDR2 is YNNKEL (reference sequence). The CDR3 covers 19 residues. The TRB libraries of cDNA were built by UMI-labeled 5' RACE. From the 5' RACE reads, TCRdb lists one entry per CDR3 protein and no DNA. The repertoire table contains about 120,000 distinct CDR3 sequences. The source material was naive CXCR3+ CD8+ T cells from blood. The subset was: CD45RO-CCR7+CD27+CD95- naive CD8+ T cells expressing CXCR3 (TNR3+). The chain joins TRBV3-1 to TRBJ2-2; there is no DNA to check the TCRdb D call of TRBD1. The receptor was derived from a human donor in good health. Some clones in this sample may be carry-over from other donors' samples. The CDR3: CASSQVIATGAQNTGELFF.